These 10 T cell receptor beta chains were sequenced from one sample in a study of early T cells in non-severe SARS-CoV-2 infection. From the 5' RACE reads, TCRdb called clonotypes with MiXCR, one entry per CDR3 protein. The repertoire has some 110,000 distinct CDR3 sequences, 14% to 15% of them found once; the top ten carry about a fifth. Sequencing was done on a sample of whole blood. These receptors all come from an adult who was a healthcare worker with PCR-confirmed SARS-CoV-2 infection or an uninfected control (not recorded which).

In this sample, this clonotype turned up a few times. The V call is TRBV20-1, the J call TRBJ2-1, with D unclear. CDR3 size: 13 residues. V dropped 0 bases and J dropped 10 bases, with 13 bases sitting between them. Germline values: CDR1 DFQATT, CDR2 SNEGSKA (reference sequence). CDR3 amino acids: CSAREFLRGEQFF. As DNA, the CDR3 is TGCAGTGCTAGAGAGTTCCTACGAGGAGAGCAGTTCTTC.

This clonotype was found a few times. This rearrangement joins TRBV11-2 to TRBJ2-5; the D gene is possibly TRBD1 (6 bases). Per the germline V gene, CDR1 is SGHAT and CDR2 is FQNNGV. This CDR3 has 15 residues. The V end was cut by 2 bases, the J end by 3 bases, with 13 bases between. CDR3 coding DNA: TGTGCCAGCAGCTTACCGACAGGAATCAAAGAGACCCAGTACTTC. It encodes CASSLPTGIKETQYF.

This clonotype was seen only a few times. V usage is TRBV9 and J usage is TRBJ2-2, with TRBD2 identical over 9 bases. V was pared by 0 bases and J by 5 bases, with 5 bases of the junction left unmatched. Germline V gives CDR1 SGDLS, CDR2 YYNGEE. The CDR3 length is 16 residues. The CDR3, as DNA: TGTGCCAGCAGCGTAGGGCTAGCGGGGATGACCGGGGAGCTGTTTTTT. It is translated as CASSVGLAGMTGELFF.

The V gene is TRBV27, the J gene TRBJ2-2; D is possibly TRBD1 (6 bases). CDR1 MNHEY and CDR2 SMNVEV come from the germline V gene (reference sequence). With 3 bases removed from V and 0 bases from J, the gap between germline ends came to 11 bases. The CDR3 extends over 16 amino acids. The CDR3 sequence: CASSFGGHSNTGELFF. The DNA for the CDR3 is TGTGCCAGCAGTTTTGGGGGACACTCGAACACCGGGGAGCTGTTTTTT.

The V gene is TRBV7-2, the J gene TRBJ1-1; possibly TRBD1 for D (5 bases). Germline V lookup: CDR1 SGHTA, CDR2 FQGNSA. Trimming took off 5 bases at V and 12 bases at J, with 22 bases between the two ends. This CDR3 region has 14 residues. The chain's CDR3 is CASSPEDIKLVSFF. The CDR3 DNA reads TGTGCCAGCAGCCCAGAGGACATCAAACTGGTGTCTTTCTTT.

This chain uses TRBV12-3 or TRBV12-4 with TRBJ1-1; 7 bases line up with TRBD1. The trim removed 6 bases at V and 10 bases at J, leaving 8 bases unmatched. This CDR3 comprises 12 residues. The CDR3 is CASSQGGRVAFF. The CDR3 nucleotides are TGTGCCAGCAGCCAGGGGGGGCGAGTAGCTTTCTTT.

This clonotype has more than one count but fewer than ten. The chain couples TRBV3-1 to TRBJ2-3, with 11 positions matching TRBD2. V gave up 6 bases and J gave up 4 bases; unmatched junction bases: 6. The CDR3 totals 15 residues. The V gene's germline CDR1 is LGHDT and CDR2 YNNKEL (reference sequence). The CDR3: CASRRTTSGADTQYF. Written as DNA, the CDR3 is TGTGCCAGCAGGCGAACGACTAGCGGGGCAGATACGCAGTATTTT.

This clonotype was seen more than once but under ten times. The gene calls are TRBV7-9 and TRBJ2-1; D perhaps matches TRBD2 (5 bases). V was cut by 5 bases and J by 6 bases, with 17 bases left in between. Germline values: CDR1 SEHNR, CDR2 FQNEAQ (reference sequence). CDR3 size: 15 residues. The CDR3 DNA reads TGTGCCAGCAGCGTCCCGGGCACTAGAAGCAATGAGCAGTTCTTC. Amino acids: CASSVPGTRSNEQFF.

The gene calls are TRBV19 and TRBJ2-7; D might be TRBD1 or TRBD2, each matching 5 bases. Germline CDR1 and CDR2: LNHDA and SQIVND (reference sequence). Trimming cost V 7 bases and J 7 bases, with 20 bases left between them. The CDR3 spans 14 residues. Here the CDR3 reads CASNPGTLSKEQYF. For the CDR3, the DNA is TGTGCCAGTAACCCAGGGACGTTATCGAAGGAGCAGTACTTC. Based on the CDR3 plus reference TRBV19 and TRBJ2-7, the full variable domain is DGGITQSPKYLFRKEGQNVTLSCEQNLNHDAMYWYRQDPGQGLRLIYYSQIVNDFQKGDIAEGYSVSREKKESFPLTVTSAQKNPTAFYLCASNPGTLSKEQYFGPGTRLTVT.

A few counts support this clonotype. The rearrangement links TRBV2 to TRBJ1-1; 7 bases are a match to TRBD1. CDR1 and CDR2 from the germline V gene are SNHLY and FYNNEI. The J segment lost 0 bases and the V segment lost 6 bases, leaving 7 bases of the junction unmatched. The CDR3 runs 15 residues. CDR3 sequence: CASRTLGTVNTEAFF. Here the CDR3 DNA reads TGTGCCAGCAGGACTTTGGGGACAGTGAACACTGAAGCTTTCTTT.